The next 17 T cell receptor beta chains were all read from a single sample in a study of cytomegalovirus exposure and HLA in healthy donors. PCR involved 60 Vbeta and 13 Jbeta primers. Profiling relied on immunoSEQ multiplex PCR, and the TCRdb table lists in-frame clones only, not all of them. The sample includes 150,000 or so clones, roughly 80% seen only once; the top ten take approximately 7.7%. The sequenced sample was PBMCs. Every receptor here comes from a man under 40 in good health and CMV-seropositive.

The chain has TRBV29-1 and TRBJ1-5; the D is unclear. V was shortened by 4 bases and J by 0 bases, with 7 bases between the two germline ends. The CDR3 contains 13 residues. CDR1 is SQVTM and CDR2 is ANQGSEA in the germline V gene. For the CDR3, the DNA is TGCAGCGTTGGGGAGAATAGCAATCAGCCCCAGCATTTT. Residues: CSVGENSNQPQHF.

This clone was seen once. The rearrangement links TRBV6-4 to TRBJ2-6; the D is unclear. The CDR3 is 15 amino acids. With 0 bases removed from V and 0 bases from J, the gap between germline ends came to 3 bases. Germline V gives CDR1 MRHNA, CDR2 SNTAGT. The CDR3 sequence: CASSDSASGANVLTF. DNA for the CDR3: TGTGCCAGCAGTGACTCAGCCTCTGGGGCCAACGTCCTGACTTTC.

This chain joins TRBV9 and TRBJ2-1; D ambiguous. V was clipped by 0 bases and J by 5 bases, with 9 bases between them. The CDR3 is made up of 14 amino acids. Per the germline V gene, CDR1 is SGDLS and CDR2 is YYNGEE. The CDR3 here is CASSVEPSNNEQFF. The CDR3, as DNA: TGTGCCAGCAGCGTAGAGCCCTCTAACAATGAGCAGTTCTTC. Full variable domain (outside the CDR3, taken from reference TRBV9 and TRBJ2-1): DSGVTQTPKHLITATGQRVTLRCSPRSGDLSVYWYQQSLDQGLQFLIQYYNGEERAKGNILERFSAQQFPDLHSELNLSSLELGDSALYFCASSVEPSNNEQFFGPGTRLTVL.

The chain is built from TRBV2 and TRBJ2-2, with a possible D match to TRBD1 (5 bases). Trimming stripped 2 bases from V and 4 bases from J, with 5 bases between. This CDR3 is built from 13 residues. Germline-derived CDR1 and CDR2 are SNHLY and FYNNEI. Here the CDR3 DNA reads TGTGCCAGCAGTGAAAGGGGCACCGGGGAGCTGTTTTTT. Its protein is CASSERGTGELFF.

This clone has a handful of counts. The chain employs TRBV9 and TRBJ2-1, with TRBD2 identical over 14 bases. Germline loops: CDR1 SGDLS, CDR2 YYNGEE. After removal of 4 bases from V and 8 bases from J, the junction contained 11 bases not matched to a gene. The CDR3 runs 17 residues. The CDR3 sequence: CASSLTSGTSGGYEQFF. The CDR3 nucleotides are TGTGCCAGCAGCCTCACCTCCGGGACTAGCGGGGGCTATGAGCAGTTCTTC.

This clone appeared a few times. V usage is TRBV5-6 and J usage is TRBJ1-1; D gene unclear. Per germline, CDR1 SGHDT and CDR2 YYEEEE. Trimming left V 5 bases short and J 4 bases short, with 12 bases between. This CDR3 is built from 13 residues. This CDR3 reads CASSPGLSTEAFF. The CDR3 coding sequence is TGTGCCAGCAGTCCGGGGTTGAGCACTGAAGCTTTCTTT.

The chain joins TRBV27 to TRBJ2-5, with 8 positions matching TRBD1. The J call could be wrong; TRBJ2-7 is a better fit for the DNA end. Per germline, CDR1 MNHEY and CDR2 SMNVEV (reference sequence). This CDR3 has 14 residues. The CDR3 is CASSLRTGRYEQYF. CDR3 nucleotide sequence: TGTGCCAGCAGTTTAAGGACAGGGCGCTACGAGCAGTACTTC.

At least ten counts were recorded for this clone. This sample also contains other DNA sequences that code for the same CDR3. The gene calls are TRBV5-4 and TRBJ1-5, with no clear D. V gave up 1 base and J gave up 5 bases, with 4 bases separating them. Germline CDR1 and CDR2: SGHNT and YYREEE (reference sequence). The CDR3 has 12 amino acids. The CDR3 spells CASSLPDQPQHF. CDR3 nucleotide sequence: TGTGCCAGCAGCTTGCCGGATCAGCCCCAGCATTTT.

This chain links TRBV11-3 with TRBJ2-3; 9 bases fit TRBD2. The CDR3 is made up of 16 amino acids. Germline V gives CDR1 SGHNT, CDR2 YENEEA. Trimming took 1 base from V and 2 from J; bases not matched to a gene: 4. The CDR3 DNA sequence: TGTGCCAGCAGCTTAGGGGCGGGGGGGTTCACAGATACGCAGTATTTT. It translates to CASSLGAGGFTDTQYF.

CDR3 nucleotides: TGTGCCAGCAGTCCAGGACAGTTAAACACCGGGGAGCTGTTTTTT. Translating it yields CASSPGQLNTGELFF. The chain has TRBV28 and TRBJ2-2, with D maybe TRBD1 (6 bases). The CDR3 is made up of 15 amino acids. V lost 5 bases and J 2 bases, leaving 12 bases between the germline ends. Germline V gene lookup returns CDR1 MDHEN and CDR2 SYDVKM.

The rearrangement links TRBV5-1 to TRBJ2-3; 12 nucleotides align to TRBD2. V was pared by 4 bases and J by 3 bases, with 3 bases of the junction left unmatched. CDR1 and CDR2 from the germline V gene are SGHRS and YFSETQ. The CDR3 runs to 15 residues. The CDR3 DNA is TGCGCCAGCAGCCGAACTAGCGGGGGGACAGATACGCAGTATTTT. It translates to CASSRTSGGTDTQYF.

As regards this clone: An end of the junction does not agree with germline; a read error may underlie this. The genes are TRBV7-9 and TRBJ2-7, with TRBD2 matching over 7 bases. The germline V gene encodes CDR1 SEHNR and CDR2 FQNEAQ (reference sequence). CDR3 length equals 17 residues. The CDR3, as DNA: TGTTCCAGCAGCTTAGCGAATACGTCTGCGGGAGCCTACGAGCAGTACTTC. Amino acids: CSSSLANTSAGAYEQYF.

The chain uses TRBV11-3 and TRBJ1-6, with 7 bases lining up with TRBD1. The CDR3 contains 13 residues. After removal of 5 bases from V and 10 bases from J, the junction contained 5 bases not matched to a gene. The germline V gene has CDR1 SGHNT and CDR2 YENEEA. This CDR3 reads CASSTRQGSPLHF. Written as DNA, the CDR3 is TGTGCCAGCAGCACCAGACAGGGATCACCCCTCCACTTT.

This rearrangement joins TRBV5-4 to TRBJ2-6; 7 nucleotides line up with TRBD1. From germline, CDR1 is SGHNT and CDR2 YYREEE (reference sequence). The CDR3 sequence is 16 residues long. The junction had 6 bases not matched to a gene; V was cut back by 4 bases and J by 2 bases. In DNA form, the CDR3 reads TGTGCCAGCAGCCCCACAGGGGACACTGGGGCCAACGTCCTGACTTTC. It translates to CASSPTGDTGANVLTF.

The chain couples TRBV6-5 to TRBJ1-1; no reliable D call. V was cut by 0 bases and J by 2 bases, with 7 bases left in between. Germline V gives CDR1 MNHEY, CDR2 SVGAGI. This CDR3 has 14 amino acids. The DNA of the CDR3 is TGTGCCAGCAGTTACTCGAGGCCCAACACTGAAGCTTTCTTT. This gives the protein CASSYSRPNTEAFF.

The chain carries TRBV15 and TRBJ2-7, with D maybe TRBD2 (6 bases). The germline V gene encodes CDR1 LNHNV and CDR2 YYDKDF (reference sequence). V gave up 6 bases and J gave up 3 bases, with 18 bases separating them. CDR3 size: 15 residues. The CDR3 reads CATRGPGVPLYEQYF. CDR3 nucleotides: TGTGCCACCAGAGGGCCGGGAGTTCCACTCTACGAGCAGTACTTC.

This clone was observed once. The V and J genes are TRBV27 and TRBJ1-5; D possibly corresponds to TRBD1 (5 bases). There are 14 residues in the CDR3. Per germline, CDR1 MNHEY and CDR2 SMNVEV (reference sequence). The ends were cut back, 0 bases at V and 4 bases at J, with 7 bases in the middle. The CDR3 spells CASSLSGTNQPQHF. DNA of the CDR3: TGTGCCAGCAGTTTATCGGGGACTAATCAGCCCCAGCATTTT.